This entry describes one T cell receptor (beta chain). The V end was cut by 3 bases, the J end by 4 bases, with 2 bases between. CDR1 and CDR2 from the germline V gene are SGHRS and YFSETQ. This CDR3 has 11 amino acids. TCRdb redid the calling of the 5' RACE reads with MiXCR, one entry per CDR3 protein. This sample carries 60,000 to 65,000 distinct CDR3 sequences, 25% to 35% of them seen once, and the ten largest clones take 2.3%. The specimen sequenced was tumor-infiltrating naive CD4+ T cells sorted from the breast tumor. As for subset: naive CD4+ T cells, CD4+CD45RA+CD25-. This TCR was sampled from a female donor with breast cancer. This sequence joins TRBV5-1 and TRBJ1-3; D is undetermined. The CDR3, as DNA: TGCGCCAGCAGCTACGGAAACACCATATATTTT. Protein product: CASSYGNTIYF.